The sequence of this T cell receptor (beta chain) was determined in a study of patients and donors after allogeneic stem cell transplantation. The CDR3 has 15 amino acids. Germline-derived CDR1 and CDR2 are SQVTM and ANQGSEA. The V end was cut by 0 bases, the J end by 0 bases, with 9 bases between. A single record per CDR3 protein comes from TCRdb applying MiXCR to the RT-PCR reads. The sample yields about 960,000 distinct CDR3 sequences, over 15% seen once. This clonotype was detected only a few times. Input material: blood, either unsorted or a sorted T cell fraction (not recorded which). V and J are TRBV29-1 and TRBJ2-1, with D uncertain. This receptor was taken from a human donor who was either an allogeneic HSCT recipient or a stem cell or donor lymphocyte infusion donor (not recorded which). It is not recorded whose cells these are; they may come from a transplant donor. The DNA for the CDR3 is TGCAGCGTTGAAGAGGCCCTCAGCTCCTACAATGAGCAGTTCTTC. Translated: CSVEEALSSYNEQFF.